Shown below are 4 T cell receptor beta chains from a single sample sequenced in a study of shared clonotypes between healthy human individuals. Generated by immunoSEQ multiplex PCR, the TCRdb table keeps only in-frame clones and is missing some. In the table there are hundreds of thousands of clones, roughly 77% of which are singletons. Source material: PBMCs. These receptor sequences come from a woman in her forties in good health. Some clones in this sample may be carry-over from other donors' samples.

V and J are TRBV6-5 and TRBJ2-7; D gene ambiguous. Germline-derived CDR1 and CDR2 are MNHEY and SVGAGI. The V end lost 2 bases, the J end lost 3 bases, and 8 bases lay between the germline ends. CDR3 size: 13 residues. CDR3: CASSYLQFYEQYF. In DNA form, the CDR3 reads TGTGCCAGCAGTTACCTGCAGTTCTACGAGCAGTACTTC.

The chain employs TRBV7-2 and TRBJ2-3; D gene uncertain. The V end lost 2 bases, the J end lost 3 bases, and 9 bases lay between the germline ends. The CDR3 is made up of 14 amino acids. Germline CDR1 SGHTA, CDR2 FQGNSA. CDR3 sequence: CASSLNPRTDTQYF. The CDR3 DNA is TGTGCCAGCAGCTTAAACCCACGAACAGATACGCAGTATTTT.

The chain couples TRBV19 to TRBJ2-7; D gene ambiguous. The germline gives CDR1 LNHDA, CDR2 SQIVND (reference sequence). Trimming stripped 0 bases from V and 0 bases from J, with 6 bases between. The length of the CDR3 is 14 residues. The CDR3 spells CASSIDPHSYEQYF. Written as DNA, the CDR3 is TGTGCCAGTAGTATAGATCCCCACTCCTACGAGCAGTACTTC.

In this sample, this clone turned up a few times. The CDR3 sequence is CATSRDLGSGRGYEQYF. CDR3 nucleotide sequence: TGTGCCACCAGCAGAGACCTTGGAAGCGGGAGAGGTTACGAGCAGTACTTC. The chain recombines TRBV15 with TRBJ2-7, with 8 bases identical to TRBD2. The CDR3 runs to 17 residues. In germline, CDR1 is LNHNV, CDR2 YYDKDF (reference sequence). J gave up 4 bases and V 0 bases, and 11 bases lay outside the gene matches.